This T cell receptor (beta chain) was recovered during a study of shared clonotypes between healthy human individuals. The protocol was immunoSEQ multiplex PCR, while the TCRdb copy is restricted to in-frame clones and leaves out a portion. The sample includes 490,000 or so clones, over 65% seen only once; the top ten take 10% to 15%. Germline V gene lookup returns CDR1 GTSNPN and CDR2 SVGIG (reference sequence). Trimming pared 0 bases from V and 2 bases from J, leaving 8 bases between. The CDR3 runs 13 residues. This clone appeared a single time. A much larger clone lies one base from this, so it may be a read error.

The specimen was PBMCs. This chain uses TRBV30 with TRBJ2-7, with unresolved D. This receptor was obtained from a middle-aged woman in good health. Some clones in this sample may be carry-over from other donors' samples. CDR3 protein: CAWSVGRTYEQYF. Written as DNA, the CDR3 is TGTGCCTGGAGTGTCGGTAGGACCTACGAGCAGTACTTC.